This TCR beta chain was found in a study of blood T cell repertoires in COVID-19. Across the study: Some COVID-19 samples were acute and others convalescent; all came from the United States, Italy and Spain.

The CDR3 length is 15 residues. Germline V gene data show CDR1 as SGHNT and CDR2 as YYREEE (reference sequence). V was trimmed by 4 bases and J by 4 bases, leaving 18 bases between them. Per the original data handling: Reference gene primers were amplified, and this amplification served to estimate nucleated cell counts. Method: immunoSEQ multiplex PCR; TCRdb's copy keeps in-frame clones and lacks some. For V, J and clone size, that table is used; D and trimming come from the DNA. The table has around 120,000 clones, around 87% seen once. The clonotype originates from a woman aged 70-85 years with acute or convalescent COVID-19. The source material was peripheral blood. The chain recombines TRBV5-4 with TRBJ2-7, with a tentative D call TRBD2 (6 bases). The CDR3 region has the DNA TGTGCCAGCAGCGGACCCTTTGGCGGGGTATACGAGCAGTACTTC. This sequence encodes CASSGPFGGVYEQYF. Based on the CDR3 plus reference TRBV5-4 and TRBJ2-7, the full variable domain is ETGVTQSPTHLIKTRGQQVTLRCSSQSGHNTVSWYQQALGQGPQFIFQYYREEENGRGNFPPRFSGLQFPNYSSELNVNALELDDSALYLCASSGPFGGVYEQYFGPGTRLTVT.